These 20 T cell receptor beta chains originate from one sample sequenced in a study of cytomegalovirus exposure and HLA in healthy donors. The PCR contained 60 Vbeta and 13 Jbeta primers. Profiling relied on immunoSEQ multiplex PCR, and the TCRdb table lists in-frame clones only, not all of them. The sample has about 71,000 clones; around three quarters are singletons. Input material: PBMCs. The receptor set was obtained from a woman aged 45-59 years in good health and CMV-seropositive.

This clone was detected only a few times. This chain joins TRBV6-6 and TRBJ1-1, with D unclear. Trimming took off 6 bases at V and 4 bases at J, with 15 bases between the two ends. Germline CDR1 and CDR2: MNHNY and SVGAGI (reference sequence). The CDR3 runs to 14 residues. In DNA, the CDR3 is TGTGCCAGCAGCCCCGGGTCATCGGGCACTGAAGCTTTCTTT. This translates into CASSPGSSGTEAFF.

There are a few counts of this clone. The CDR3 loop is CASSQDRAGKTYEQYF. CDR3 DNA: TGCGCCAGCAGCCAAGATAGGGCAGGGAAGACCTACGAGCAGTACTTC. The gene calls are TRBV4-3 and TRBJ2-7; D possibly corresponds to TRBD1 (5 bases). The germline V gene encodes CDR1 LGHNA and CDR2 YSLEER. Trimming took 0 bases from V and 2 from J, leaving 14 bases between them. This CDR3 spans 16 amino acids.

This clone was counted a single time. V and J are TRBV11-2 and TRBJ2-7, with 7 positions matching TRBD2. The CDR3 has 19 amino acids. Germline V gene sequence: CDR1 SGHAT, CDR2 FQNNGV. V shed 6 bases, J shed 3 bases, and the junction held 23 bases outside the gene matches. CDR3 nucleotides: TGTGCCAGCAGTCATGAGGCGGGAGCGGGAACCTTCTTATTCTACGAGCAGTACTTC. It specifies CASSHEAGAGTFLFYEQYF.

DNA for the CDR3: TGTGCCAGCAGCCGACTAGCGGGAGAGGTATACGAGCAGTACTTC. This gives the protein CASSRLAGEVYEQYF. The rearrangement links TRBV7-9 to TRBJ2-7; 12 bases are a match to TRBD2. CDR1 SEHNR and CDR2 FQNEAQ come from the germline V gene (reference sequence). There are 15 residues in the CDR3. The V and J ends lost 5 bases and 4 bases, in that order; junction bases with no gene match: 6. Filled out from reference TRBV7-9 and TRBJ2-7, the complete variable domain reads DTGVSQNPRHKITKRGQNVTFRCDPISEHNRLYWYRQTLGQGPEFLTYFQNEAQLEKSRLLSDRFSAERPKGSFSTLEIQRTEQGDSAMYLCASSRLAGEVYEQYFGPGTRLTVT.

This sequence joins TRBV29-1 and TRBJ2-7, with D perhaps matching TRBD2 (5 bases). This CDR3 region has 13 residues. With 4 bases removed from V and 1 base from J, the gap between germline ends came to 11 bases. The germline gives CDR1 SQVTM, CDR2 ANQGSEA. In nucleotides, the CDR3 is TGCAGCGTTGGGCGCGGGCGTTCCTACGAGCAGTACTTC. Encoded protein: CSVGRGRSYEQYF.

The chain links TRBV6-5 to TRBJ2-3; 9 nucleotides line up with TRBD1. Germline V CDR1 and CDR2: MNHEY, SVGAGI. The CDR3 totals 16 residues. Germline trimming cut 1 base from V and 2 bases from J; bases unmatched to any gene: 4. CDR3 DNA sequence: TGTGCCAGCAGTTACTTCAGGACAGGGGACACAGATACGCAGTATTTT. Its protein is CASSYFRTGDTDTQYF.

This clone has only one observation. The chain carries TRBV7-2 and TRBJ2-3, with D possibly TRBD1 on 5 matching bases. V lost 5 bases to trimming and J lost 0 bases, with 12 bases between them. Germline V lookup: CDR1 SGHTA, CDR2 FQGNSA. The CDR3 spans 15 residues. CDR3: CASSQRGRSTDTQYF. CDR3 bases: TGTGCCAGCAGCCAAAGGGGTCGGAGCACAGATACGCAGTATTTT.

The V gene is TRBV7-9, the J gene TRBJ2-5, with 9 bases matching TRBD1. This CDR3 spans 16 amino acids. V lost 1 base to trimming and J lost 5 bases; unmatched junction nucleotides: 8. The germline V gene encodes CDR1 SEHNR and CDR2 FQNEAQ (reference sequence). CDR3 DNA sequence: TGTGCCAGCAGCTTAGATCCCGGACAGGGGTACGAGACCCAGTACTTC. Translated, it gives CASSLDPGQGYETQYF.

This chain links TRBV6-1 with TRBJ2-1; weak D call: TRBD2 (6 bases). CDR1 MNHNS and CDR2 SASEGT come from the germline V gene. The CDR3 sequence is 14 residues long. With 11 bases removed from V and 6 bases from J, the gap between germline ends came to 20 bases. This chain's CDR3 is CAGSPGTFINEQFF. CDR3 in DNA: TGTGCCGGAAGTCCCGGGACTTTTATCAATGAGCAGTTCTTC.

This sequence joins TRBV4-3 and TRBJ2-1; no firm D call. Germline-derived CDR1 and CDR2 are LGHNA and YSLEER. Trimming pared 0 bases from V and 2 bases from J, leaving 14 bases between. This CDR3 contains 17 residues. CDR3 protein: CASSQDSSLGAYNEQFF. CDR3 DNA: TGCGCCAGCAGCCAAGATTCCAGTTTGGGCGCCTACAATGAGCAGTTCTTC.

The chain couples TRBV19 to TRBJ2-3, with 7 bases identical to TRBD1. V was pared by 9 bases and J by 1 base, with 10 bases of the junction left unmatched. The CDR3 contains 15 residues. Per germline, CDR1 LNHDA and CDR2 SQIVND (reference sequence). The CDR3 loop reads CASRKWTGGTDTQYF. The CDR3 nucleotides are TGTGCCAGCCGGAAGTGGACAGGCGGCACAGATACGCAGTATTTT.

The gene calls are TRBV9 and TRBJ1-2; 9 bases agree with TRBD1. The germline V gene has CDR1 SGDLS and CDR2 YYNGEE. The ends lost 0 bases at V and 0 bases at J; junction bases unmatched: 6. This CDR3 is 17 amino acids long. CDR3 DNA: TGTGCCAGCAGCGTAGCTGGGACAGGGCCTTCTAACTATGGCTACACCTTC. It codes for CASSVAGTGPSNYGYTF.

The CDR3, as DNA: TGTGCCAGCAGCCGACAGAGAGAGCCAACTAATGAAAAACTGTTTTTT. Translation: CASSRQREPTNEKLFF. The chain joins TRBV27 to TRBJ1-4; a possible D gene is TRBD1 (5 bases). Germline V gene data show CDR1 as MNHEY and CDR2 as SMNVEV (reference sequence). The V and J ends lost 6 bases and 0 bases respectively, with 14 bases between them. The CDR3 has 16 amino acids.

The chain joins TRBV29-1 to TRBJ2-2, with TRBD2 matching over 7 bases. This CDR3 comprises 14 residues. CDR1 and CDR2 (germline): SQVTM, ANQGSEA. V trimming: 5 bases; J trimming: 6 bases; junction bases outside the gene matches: 9. CDR3 in amino acids: CSVRSSGMSGELFF. The CDR3 coding sequence is TGCAGCGTTAGGTCCAGCGGGATGTCCGGGGAGCTGTTTTTT.

The chain recombines TRBV9 with TRBJ2-1, with 8 bases lining up with TRBD2. This CDR3 spans 15 amino acids. J gave up 9 bases and V 4 bases, and 12 bases lay outside the gene matches. CDR1 and CDR2 from the germline V gene are SGDLS and YYNGEE. CDR3 coding DNA: TGTGCCAGCAGCAAGGGGGGGGAGCGGGAGATTGAGCAGTTCTTC. Encoded protein: CASSKGGEREIEQFF.

The rearrangement joins TRBV5-1 to TRBJ2-1; TRBD1 is a possible D gene (8 bases). CDR1 and CDR2 (germline): SGHRS, YFSETQ. CDR3 size: 14 residues. V lost 3 bases, J lost 9 bases, and 16 bases lay in between. The CDR3 spells CASSSPDREGEQFF. The CDR3 DNA follows: TGCGCCAGCAGCTCACCGGACAGGGAGGGTGAGCAGTTCTTC.

This clone was found a few times. The chain couples TRBV6-1 to TRBJ2-7; 12 nucleotides align to TRBD2. The CDR3 is made up of 15 amino acids. After removal of 2 bases from V and 2 bases from J, the junction contained 1 base not matched to a gene. Germline CDR1 and CDR2: MNHNS and SASEGT. As DNA, the CDR3 is TGTGCCAGCAGTGAACTAGCGGGGGGGCCCTACGAGCAGTACTTC. Its protein product is CASSELAGGPYEQYF.

The chain couples TRBV18 to TRBJ1-5, with unresolved D. The germline V and J ends were trimmed by 2 bases and 7 bases, with 9 bases remaining between them. The CDR3 extends over 13 amino acids. From germline, CDR1 is KGHSH and CDR2 LQKENI. The CDR3 loop is CASSPAGNQPQHF. Here the CDR3 DNA reads TGTGCCAGCTCACCAGCGGGGAACCAGCCCCAGCATTTT.

The gene calls are TRBV6-1 and TRBJ2-5, with TRBD1 identical over 7 bases. The CDR3 spans 14 residues. Trimming took 7 bases from V and 3 from J; bases not matched to a gene: 8. CDR1 and CDR2 from the germline V gene are MNHNS and SASEGT. CDR3 sequence: CASNSGQFKETQYF. In DNA, the CDR3 is TGTGCCAGCAATTCGGGACAGTTTAAAGAGACCCAGTACTTC.

This clone was seen just once. V and J are TRBV9 and TRBJ2-5, with TRBD1 matching 12 bases. The V gene's germline CDR1 is SGDLS and CDR2 YYNGEE. The V segment lost 4 bases and the J segment 3 bases; nucleotides outside the gene matches: 7. This CDR3 has 16 amino acids. The chain's CDR3 is CASSPWGQGAEETQYF. CDR3 DNA sequence: TGTGCCAGCAGCCCATGGGGACAGGGGGCAGAAGAGACCCAGTACTTC.